In its sample, the clone carrying this T cell receptor (beta chain) was seen once. The source of the sample is a study of blood T cells in healthy people across ages. Study details: About one barcoded beta molecule per two T cells was captured by template switching.

V was pared by 1 base and J by 4 bases, with 8 bases of the junction left unmatched. CDR1 and CDR2 from the germline V gene are SGHRS and YFSETQ. The CDR3 loop spans 16 amino acids. Ten milliliters of peripheral blood were drawn from each donor into EDTA-treated tubes. Using a J-beta primer mix together with a sample-barcoded 5' primer, a second PCR was run for roughly 6 to 12 cycles. Sequencing yielded, for each sample, at least 3 million paired-end reads carrying CDR3. Each CDR3 protein is one row after TCRdb ran MiXCR on the 5' RACE reads. The repertoire consists of under 850,000 distinct CDR3 sequences, with under 40% occurring once and the leading ten covering over 10%.

Material: blood. The receptor comes from a man younger than 30 in good health. V gene TRBV5-1 combines with J gene TRBJ1-1; 9 nucleotides agree with TRBD1. The CDR3 reads CASSLQGTGLSTEAFF. CDR3 bases: TGCGCCAGCAGCTTGCAGGGGACAGGGTTGAGCACTGAAGCTTTCTTT.